The 25 T cell receptor beta chains in this list originate from one sample, sequenced in a study of shared clonotypes between healthy human individuals. The repertoire was sequenced with immunoSEQ multiplex PCR; TCRdb's copy has only in-frame clones and lacks some. The data contain millions of clones, 85% to 95% of them singletons. Naivety among CD8 cells was defined by CD45RO negativity and positive CCR7 selection, thereby excluding terminally differentiated effector memory CD45RA+ cells. The source material was naive CD8+ T cells from PBMCs. The receptor set was obtained from a man aged 18 to 29 in good health. Some clones in this sample may be carry-over from other donors' samples.

This CDR3 is CASSLEGGLLTYEQYF. The CDR3, as DNA: TGTGCCAGCAGCTTGGAGGGGGGGTTATTGACCTACGAGCAGTACTTC. The V and J genes are TRBV5-4 and TRBJ2-7; D perhaps matches TRBD2 (7 bases). Germline lookup yields CDR1 SGHNT and CDR2 YYREEE (reference sequence). Trimming took off 0 bases at V and 2 bases at J, with 15 bases between the two ends. This CDR3 is 16 amino acids long.

The V gene is TRBV7-9, the J gene TRBJ2-7; D not resolved. Per the germline V gene, CDR1 is SEHNR and CDR2 is FQNEAQ (reference sequence). The CDR3 contains 12 residues. Trimming removed 2 bases at V and 6 bases at J, with 8 bases between. The CDR3 DNA sequence: TGTGCCAGCAGCTTACCTGCACTCGAGCAGTACTTC. This gives the protein CASSLPALEQYF.

CDR3: CASSYNTGSTGELFF. DNA of the CDR3: TGTGCCAGCAGCTACAACACAGGGTCCACCGGGGAGCTGTTTTTT. This sequence joins TRBV14 and TRBJ2-2; maybe TRBD1 (6 bases). This CDR3 has 15 amino acids. Germline lookup yields CDR1 SGHDN and CDR2 FVKESK. V was trimmed by 5 bases and J by 4 bases, leaving 14 bases between them.

The chain combines TRBV6-1 with TRBJ2-1; the D gene could be TRBD1 or TRBD2 (6 bases each). CDR1 is MNHNS and CDR2 is SASEGT in the germline V gene. With 4 bases removed from V and 1 base from J, the gap between germline ends came to 11 bases. The CDR3 loop spans 15 amino acids. The CDR3 region has the DNA TGTGCCAGCAGTGTGAGGGGGGTATCCTACAATGAGCAGTTCTTC. Protein product: CASSVRGVSYNEQFF.

Worth noting for this clone: Other DNA sequences in this sample translate to the same CDR3. This sequence joins TRBV7-9 and TRBJ1-1; weak D call: TRBD1 (6 bases). Between the trimmed V and J ends, which lost 1 base and 7 bases, there was a span of 7 bases. Germline values: CDR1 SEHNR, CDR2 FQNEAQ (reference sequence). The CDR3 runs to 12 residues. The CDR3 nucleotides read TGTGCCAGCAGCTTAGGAGGGGGTGAAGCTTTCTTT. Translation: CASSLGGGEAFF.

The genes are TRBV6-5 and TRBJ2-5; the match to TRBD1 covers 8 bases. V gave up 2 bases and J gave up 0 bases; unmatched junction bases: 5. The germline gives CDR1 MNHEY, CDR2 SVGAGI. CDR3 length equals 16 residues. For the CDR3, the DNA is TGTGCCAGCAGTTACGTTAGGACAGGGTACCAAGAGACCCAGTACTTC. It specifies CASSYVRTGYQETQYF.

V and J are TRBV5-1 and TRBJ2-3; 11 bases are shared with TRBD2. The CDR3 is 16 residues long. The V gene's germline CDR1 is SGHRS and CDR2 YFSETQ. The J segment lost 3 bases and the V segment lost 0 bases, leaving 3 bases of the junction unmatched. The CDR3 DNA reads TGCGCCAGCAGCTTGGCCCTAGCGGGGGGTACAGATACGCAGTATTTT. Translating gives CASSLALAGGTDTQYF.

In the case of this clone: Other DNA sequences in the same sample also yield this CDR3. The chain links TRBV19 to TRBJ2-7; TRBD2 might be the D (6 bases). The V gene lost 1 base and the J gene lost 2 bases, with 9 bases spanning the gap. This CDR3 is 14 amino acids long. CDR1 LNHDA and CDR2 SQIVND come from the germline V gene (reference sequence). The CDR3 region has the DNA TGTGCCAGTAGTATAGGTGGACTAACCTACGAGCAGTACTTC. Amino acid sequence: CASSIGGLTYEQYF.

The chain employs TRBV11-2 and TRBJ2-7, with TRBD2 as a possible D gene (5 bases). Germline CDR1 is SGHAT and CDR2 is FQNNGV. The CDR3 is made up of 14 amino acids. Between the trimmed V and J ends, which lost 3 bases and 4 bases, there was a span of 13 bases. The CDR3, as DNA: TGTGCCAGCAGCTTCGTGGGAGCTGGGTACGAGCAGTACTTC. Encoded protein: CASSFVGAGYEQYF.

V and J are TRBV4-1 and TRBJ1-3; no firm D call. V was shortened by 0 bases and J by 0 bases, with 9 bases between the two germline ends. The CDR3 spans 16 residues. Germline assignment: CDR1 MGHRA and CDR2 YSYEKL. The CDR3 sequence is CASSQDFWYSGNTIYF. The CDR3 coding sequence is TGCGCCAGCAGCCAAGATTTTTGGTACTCTGGAAACACCATATATTTT.

This clone turned up a few times. Other DNA sequences from this sample encode an identical CDR3 as well. The rearrangement joins TRBV9 to TRBJ2-2; D is unclear. Germline values: CDR1 SGDLS, CDR2 YYNGEE. Trimming shortened V by 3 bases and J by 0 bases, and 3 bases separated the two germline ends. The CDR3 has 13 residues. This CDR3 is CASSAANTGELFF. The CDR3 coding sequence is TGTGCCAGCAGCGCTGCGAACACCGGGGAGCTGTTTTTT.

This clone was found once. J is TRBJ2-1 and V is TRBV5-4; D unresolved. Trimming pared 3 bases from V and 8 bases from J, leaving 9 bases between. This CDR3 has 12 residues. Germline assignment: CDR1 SGHNT and CDR2 YYREEE (reference sequence). The CDR3 protein is CASSWSADEQFF. The CDR3 bases are TGTGCCAGCAGCTGGTCCGCGGATGAGCAGTTCTTC.

The chain uses TRBV28 and TRBJ2-7; 7 nucleotides align to TRBD2. Germline CDR1 MDHEN, CDR2 SYDVKM. Trimming removed 6 bases from V and 4 bases from J; junction bases left unmatched: 15. The CDR3 length is 16 residues. The CDR3 region is CASSLGGGRPLYEQYF. The CDR3 coding sequence is TGTGCCAGCAGCCTGGGGGGAGGGCGCCCCTTGTACGAGCAGTACTTC.

The J gene is TRBJ2-1, the V gene TRBV19; no definite D call. The CDR3 is 13 amino acids. Per germline, CDR1 LNHDA and CDR2 SQIVND (reference sequence). Trimming removed 5 bases from V and 7 bases from J, with 12 bases in between. The CDR3 coding sequence is TGTGCCAGTAGTTGGATGACATCGAATGAGCAGTTCTTC. As protein: CASSWMTSNEQFF.

This clone was counted a single time. The J gene is TRBJ2-2, the V gene TRBV28; a possible D gene is TRBD2 (6 bases). With 7 bases removed from V and 6 bases from J, the gap between germline ends came to 21 bases. Germline V gene sequence: CDR1 MDHEN, CDR2 SYDVKM. The CDR3 has 16 residues. CDR3 sequence (DNA): TGTGCCAGCACCGTATTACGGGAGTGGGGTGCCGGGGAGCTGTTTTTT. Translation: CASTVLREWGAGELFF.

V usage is TRBV7-9 and J usage is TRBJ1-1; TRBD1 is a possible D gene (5 bases). The CDR3 has 12 residues. Looked up from germline, CDR1 is SEHNR and CDR2 is FQNEAQ (reference sequence). V was cut by 4 bases and J by 4 bases, with 7 bases left in between. The CDR3 region has the DNA TGTGCCAGCAGCTCAGGGACCACTGAAGCTTTCTTT. Residues: CASSSGTTEAFF.

The gene calls are TRBV5-6 and TRBJ2-7; D is undetermined. V was clipped by 3 bases and J by 4 bases, with 8 bases between them. The CDR3 spans 12 residues. Germline CDR1 SGHDT, CDR2 YYEEEE. The CDR3 DNA is TGTGCCAGCAGCTCTACAGATTACGAGCAGTACTTC. Amino acid sequence: CASSSTDYEQYF.

This clone came up once. The J gene is TRBJ2-5, the V gene TRBV2, with TRBD2 as a possible D gene (5 bases). CDR1 is SNHLY and CDR2 is FYNNEI in the germline V gene. This CDR3 has 15 residues. The ends were cut back, 3 bases at V and 9 bases at J, with 20 bases in the middle. CDR3 sequence (DNA): TGTGCCAGCAGTGAGCGAGGGTTTCAAGAGATGGCCCAGTACTTC. Translated, it gives CASSERGFQEMAQYF.

The chain carries TRBV7-9 and TRBJ1-2; D possibly corresponds to TRBD1 (6 bases). V shed 7 bases and J shed 5 bases, with 11 bases lying between them. The CDR3 covers 12 residues. The germline V gene has CDR1 SEHNR and CDR2 FQNEAQ (reference sequence). CDR3 nucleotide sequence: TGTGCCAGCACGGGGGGGCGATATGGCTACACCTTC. Protein product: CASTGGRYGYTF.

CDR3 amino acids: CSVDPSRVRVTDTQYF. Written as DNA, the CDR3 is TGCAGCGTTGACCCCTCCAGGGTAAGGGTCACAGATACGCAGTATTTT. The chain couples TRBV29-1 to TRBJ2-3; a weak D match, TRBD1 (5 bases). The ends were cut back, 3 bases at V and 2 bases at J, with 18 bases in the middle. Looked up from germline, CDR1 is SQVTM and CDR2 is ANQGSEA. This CDR3 comprises 16 residues.

The rearrangement uses TRBV7-9 and TRBJ2-7, with D perhaps being TRBD1 or TRBD2 (5 bases each). Per germline, CDR1 SEHNR and CDR2 FQNEAQ (reference sequence). The CDR3 runs 14 residues. The germline V and J ends were trimmed by 7 bases and 3 bases, with 16 bases remaining between them. The CDR3 spells CASTSVGAHYEQYF. The DNA of the CDR3 is TGTGCCAGCACATCCGTCGGGGCCCACTACGAGCAGTACTTC.

This clone was recorded once. V gene TRBV7-8 combines with J gene TRBJ1-2; D is ambiguous. The CDR3 sequence is 14 residues long. Germline-derived CDR1 and CDR2 are SGHVS and FQNEAQ. V was pared by 2 bases and J by 8 bases, with 15 bases between. CDR3 coding DNA: TGTGCCAGCAGCTTAAAGGGCCCCCTTTTGGGCTACACCTTC. Its protein product is CASSLKGPLLGYTF.

This sequence joins TRBV6-6 and TRBJ2-7; D gene uncertain. Per germline, CDR1 MNHNY and CDR2 SVGAGI (reference sequence). The CDR3 length is 13 residues. Trimming cost V 7 bases and J 2 bases, with 12 bases left between them. This chain's CDR3 is CASTWGGTYEQYF. In nucleotides, the CDR3 is TGTGCCAGCACTTGGGGTGGAACCTACGAGCAGTACTTC.

The gene calls are TRBV6-5 and TRBJ1-2; D is ambiguous. The ends were cut back, 2 bases at V and 4 bases at J, with 11 bases in the middle. This CDR3 comprises 14 residues. Germline lookup yields CDR1 MNHEY and CDR2 SVGAGI. The CDR3 sequence: CASSYPEDPYGYTF. The CDR3 region has the DNA TGTGCCAGCAGTTACCCCGAGGACCCCTATGGCTACACCTTC.

This clone was found a few times. V usage is TRBV6-5 and J usage is TRBJ2-1, with D unresolved. Per germline, CDR1 MNHEY and CDR2 SVGAGI. This CDR3 has 15 residues. V lost 0 bases to trimming and J lost 10 bases, with 16 bases between them. For the CDR3, the DNA is TGTGCCAGCAGTTACTCGATCGACTTCCCACGCGAGCAGTTCTTC. Its translation: CASSYSIDFPREQFF.